Shown below are 29 T cell receptor beta chains from a single sample sequenced in a study of T-cell memory formation after mild COVID-19. TCRdb reanalysed the 5' RACE reads using MiXCR and keeps one entry per CDR3 protein. The data hold over 150,000 distinct CDR3 sequences, with 10% to 15% observed a single time. Input material: PBMCs or a T cell subset sorted from them (not recorded which). The receptors were gathered from a man in his late teens or twenties who had mild COVID-19 (a few samples of this study predate the infection). Cell type and time point are not known.

The genes are TRBV10-3 and TRBJ1-3; 9 nucleotides agree with TRBD1. V trimming: 7 bases; J trimming: 0 bases; junction bases outside the gene matches: 4. This CDR3 contains 15 residues. Germline-derived CDR1 and CDR2 are ENHRY and SYGVKD. The CDR3: CAITRTGASGNTIYF. The CDR3 DNA follows: TGTGCCATCACTCGGACAGGGGCCTCTGGAAACACCATATATTTT.

The sample holds many counts of this clonotype. This CDR3 reads CASSHPPGPYPREQFF. CDR3 DNA sequence: TGCGCCAGCAGTCACCCCCCCGGGCCATACCCGAGGGAGCAGTTCTTC. The V call is TRBV5-1, the J call TRBJ2-1; no reliable D call. This CDR3 comprises 16 residues. Germline CDR1 and CDR2: SGHRS and YFSETQ. V was clipped by 5 bases and J by 10 bases, with 25 bases between them.

This clonotype was seen only a few times. The gene calls are TRBV6-2 or TRBV6-3 and TRBJ2-4, with D maybe TRBD1 (6 bases). CDR3 length equals 14 residues. The germline V and J ends were trimmed by 7 bases and 9 bases, with 19 bases remaining between them. The germline V gene has CDR1 MNHEY and CDR2 SVGEGT. In nucleotides, the CDR3 is TGTGCCAGCACCACAGGGTCCCCCGGGGCCATTCAGTACTTC. It yields the protein CASTTGSPGAIQYF.

V is TRBV6-1 and J is TRBJ1-2; 8 positions agree with TRBD1. Germline V CDR1 and CDR2: MNHNS, SASEGT. V lost 2 bases, J lost 4 bases, and 3 bases stayed unmatched. There are 14 residues in the CDR3. CDR3 DNA sequence: TGTGCCAGCAGTGAAAACAGGGGGTCCTATGGCTACACCTTC. It specifies CASSENRGSYGYTF.

This clonotype was picked up a small number of times. The chain carries TRBV7-6 and TRBJ2-7; D is uncertain. CDR1 and CDR2 (germline): SGHVS, FNYEAQ. CDR3 length equals 13 residues. Trimming shortened V by 1 base and J by 3 bases, and 7 bases separated the two germline ends. The CDR3 spells CASSLGRVYEQYF. DNA for the CDR3: TGTGCCAGCAGCTTAGGACGAGTCTACGAGCAGTACTTC. The variable domain in full, with the rest retrieved from reference TRBV7-6 and TRBJ2-7, is GAGVSQSPRYKVTKRGQDVALRCDPISGHVSLYWYRQALGQGPEFLTYFNYEAQQDKSGLPNDRFSAERPEGSISTLTIQRTEQRDSAMYRCASSLGRVYEQYFGPGTRLTVT.

This chain links TRBV3-1 with TRBJ1-1, with 8 positions matching TRBD1. Unmatched junction bases numbered 3, after V lost 1 base and J lost 11 bases. This CDR3 comprises 12 residues. The germline CDR1 and CDR2 sequences are LGHDT and YNNKEL (reference sequence). CDR3 amino acids: CASSQVRDRAFF. In nucleotides, the CDR3 is TGTGCCAGCAGCCAAGTACGGGACAGGGCTTTCTTT.

This clonotype turned up a few times. J is TRBJ2-2 and V is TRBV18, with D tentatively TRBD1 (5 bases). Germline lookup yields CDR1 KGHSH and CDR2 LQKENI. The CDR3 runs 15 residues. Trimming left V 3 bases short and J 4 bases short, with 12 bases between. CDR3 in DNA: TGTGCCAGCTCACCGGGGCAGTCGATCACCGGGGAGCTGTTTTTT. Residues: CASSPGQSITGELFF.

This clonotype was seen ten or more times. The CDR3 region has the DNA TGTGCCAGCAGCAGGACTAGCGGGGGACTCTTTGATATTACGCAGTATTTT. Its protein product is CASSRTSGGLFDITQYF. The genes are TRBV7-2 and TRBJ2-3; 13 bases are a match to TRBD2. This CDR3 is 17 amino acids long. The V segment lost 5 bases and the J segment 8 bases; nucleotides outside the gene matches: 13. CDR1 and CDR2 (germline): SGHTA, FQGNSA.

V and J are TRBV2 and TRBJ2-2; unclear D gene. Germline V gene sequence: CDR1 SNHLY, CDR2 FYNNEI. The CDR3 loop spans 13 amino acids. The germline V and J ends were trimmed by 0 bases and 6 bases, with 5 bases remaining between them. The CDR3 DNA follows: TGTGCCAGCAGTGAAGCCTCCCCCGGGGAGCTGTTTTTT. This sequence encodes CASSEASPGELFF.

This clonotype has at least ten counts. V usage is TRBV7-2 and J usage is TRBJ1-5, with D possibly being TRBD1 (5 bases). Germline V gives CDR1 SGHTA, CDR2 FQGNSA. Trimming shortened V by 5 bases and J by 9 bases, and 17 bases separated the two germline ends. The CDR3 runs 14 residues. CDR3 sequence (DNA): TGTGCCAGCAGCGTAACGACAGCAAACGGGCCCCAGCATTTT. Its protein is CASSVTTANGPQHF.

This clonotype was observed a handful of times. The chain uses TRBV4-2 and TRBJ1-1; possible D gene TRBD1, 5 bases. The ends were cut back, 4 bases at V and 2 bases at J, with 14 bases in the middle. Germline-derived CDR1 and CDR2 are LGHNA and YNFKEQ. The CDR3 has 15 amino acids. CDR3 sequence: CASSPSDRLNTEAFF. The DNA for the CDR3 is TGTGCCAGCAGCCCCAGCGACAGATTAAACACTGAAGCTTTCTTT.

The chain uses TRBV21-1 and TRBJ2-6; the table calls TRBD1, which could not be checked here. TRBV21-1 represents a pseudogene. The CDR3 has 19 amino acids. This chain's CDR3 is CASSIISGDTTSGANVLTF. The DNA for the CDR3 is TGTGCCAGCAGCATAATCTCGGGGGACACCACCTCTGGGGCCAACGTCCTGACTTTC.

The chain uses TRBV6-6 and TRBJ2-3, with 12 bases lining up with TRBD2. The V segment lost 0 bases and the J segment 4 bases; nucleotides outside the gene matches: 2. This CDR3 spans 16 amino acids. CDR1 is MNHNY, CDR2 SVGAGI, per germline (reference sequence). CDR3 amino acids: CASSYSLAGGPDTQYF. Here the CDR3 DNA reads TGTGCCAGCAGTTACTCTCTAGCGGGGGGGCCAGATACGCAGTATTTT.

This clonotype showed up many times. The V gene is TRBV7-6, the J gene TRBJ2-1; weak D call: TRBD1 (5 bases). CDR1 is SGHVS, CDR2 FNYEAQ, per germline. Trimming left V 5 bases short and J 4 bases short, with 15 bases between. The CDR3 has 15 residues. The chain's CDR3 is CASSNGAGSYNEQFF. Written as DNA, the CDR3 is TGTGCCAGCAGCAATGGGGCAGGGTCATACAATGAGCAGTTCTTC.

The J gene is TRBJ2-1, the V gene TRBV11-2; 12 bases agree with TRBD1. CDR3 length: 17 amino acids. The germline V gene encodes CDR1 SGHAT and CDR2 FQNNGV. V shed 5 bases and J 9 bases; nucleotides not matched to a gene: 14. Here the CDR3 DNA reads TGTGCCAGCAGCCCACCCCTCCGGGACAGGGGGCGCTTTGAGCAGTTCTTC. Its protein is CASSPPLRDRGRFEQFF.

This clonotype appeared a few times. The chain carries TRBV6-2 or TRBV6-3 and TRBJ1-5; unclear D gene. Trimming took off 1 base at V and 9 bases at J, with 13 bases between the two ends. The length of the CDR3 is 14 residues. The germline V gene has CDR1 MNHEY and CDR2 SVGEGT. CDR3 residues: CASSYFGGEGPQHF. The CDR3 DNA follows: TGTGCCAGCAGTTACTTTGGCGGCGAGGGGCCCCAGCATTTT.

This clonotype came up a few times. The rearrangement joins TRBV5-1 to TRBJ1-1; D might be TRBD1 (6 bases). The CDR3 runs 14 residues. Trimming left V 0 bases short and J 6 bases short, with 12 bases between. Germline CDR1 and CDR2: SGHRS and YFSETQ. DNA for the CDR3: TGCGCCAGCAGCTTGGCCGCAGGGGTGGCTGAAGCTTTCTTT. It translates to CASSLAAGVAEAFF.

This clonotype was seen repeatedly, ten times or more. The chain carries TRBV2 and TRBJ2-7, with 8 nucleotides matching TRBD1. CDR1 and CDR2 (germline): SNHLY, FYNNEI. V shed 2 bases and J 9 bases; nucleotides not matched to a gene: 9. CDR3 length: 14 residues. CDR3 protein: CASSESPGGIRQYV. Here the CDR3 DNA reads TGTGCCAGCAGTGAATCTCCAGGGGGCATTCGGCAGTACGTC.

This clonotype was seen a handful of times. The chain links TRBV6-5 to TRBJ2-5; TRBD2 agrees at 13 bases. This CDR3 has 16 residues. Germline V gives CDR1 MNHEY, CDR2 SVGAGI. V trimming: 6 bases; J trimming: 5 bases; junction bases outside the gene matches: 9. CDR3 loop: CASSLGTSGAGETQYF. CDR3 coding DNA: TGTGCCAGCAGCCTCGGGACTAGCGGGGCTGGGGAGACCCAGTACTTC.

This clonotype has only a few counts. The chain combines TRBV10-1 with TRBJ2-7; D is unresolved. CDR1 and CDR2 from the germline V gene are WNHNN and SYGVQD (reference sequence). V gave up 3 bases and J gave up 7 bases, with 13 bases separating them. The CDR3 runs 13 residues. DNA of the CDR3: TGCGCCAGCAGTGATGTCTACCTCGGGGAGCAGTACTTC. Protein: CASSDVYLGEQYF.

In this sample, this clonotype turned up a few times. V gene TRBV9 combines with J gene TRBJ2-3; D remains ambiguous. This CDR3 has 12 amino acids. V was shortened by 0 bases and J by 14 bases, with 13 bases between the two germline ends. Per the germline V gene, CDR1 is SGDLS and CDR2 is YYNGEE. The CDR3 DNA is TGTGCCAGCAGCGTAGAGGGCTCCCGACCGTATTTT. Amino acid sequence: CASSVEGSRPYF.

The rearrangement links TRBV30 to TRBJ1-1, with 9 nucleotides matching TRBD1. With V trimmed by 5 bases and J by 6 bases, 4 bases remained unmatched. The CDR3 totals 12 residues. Germline V gene lookup returns CDR1 GTSNPN and CDR2 SVGIG (reference sequence). CDR3: CAWGQGTAEAFF. The CDR3 region has the DNA TGTGCCTGGGGACAGGGGACGGCTGAAGCTTTCTTT.

The V and J genes are TRBV6-2 or TRBV6-3 and TRBJ2-2, with 7 bases fitting TRBD2. The CDR3 contains 14 residues. CDR1 MNHEY and CDR2 SVGEGT come from the germline V gene. With V trimmed by 2 bases and J by 3 bases, 0 bases remained unmatched. CDR3 sequence: CASSYLADTGELFF. The CDR3, as DNA: TGTGCCAGCAGTTACCTAGCGGACACCGGGGAGCTGTTTTTT.

The V call is TRBV20-1, the J call TRBJ1-4; 7 positions agree with TRBD1. After removal of 5 bases from V and 13 bases from J, the junction contained 13 bases not matched to a gene. There are 13 residues in the CDR3. Germline V gene data show CDR1 as DFQATT and CDR2 as SNEGSKA (reference sequence). The CDR3 region has the DNA TGCAGTGCTCCAGGGGGGTCGGAAAGAACACTGTTTTTT. Protein product: CSAPGGSERTLFF.

This clonotype was recorded a few times. V gene TRBV4-3 combines with J gene TRBJ1-6, with D possibly being TRBD1 (6 bases). V lost 3 bases and J 10 bases, leaving 10 bases between the germline ends. Per the germline V gene, CDR1 is LGHNA and CDR2 is YSLEER. This CDR3 has 13 amino acids. CDR3 DNA: TGCGCCAGCAGCCATGAGGGGGTCTCACCCCTCCACTTT. Its protein product is CASSHEGVSPLHF.

This clonotype was picked up a small number of times. CDR3 sequence: CSARDEGRETQYF. CDR3 coding DNA: TGCAGTGCTAGAGATGAGGGGAGGGAGACCCAGTACTTC. V is TRBV20-1 and J is TRBJ2-5, with D perhaps matching TRBD2 (6 bases). Germline CDR1 reads DFQATT; CDR2 reads SNEGSKA (reference sequence). The V and J ends lost 0 bases and 5 bases respectively, with 10 bases between them. CDR3 length equals 13 residues.

Here the CDR3 reads CASSPTGGFPRSEHF. CDR3 in DNA: TGTGCCAGCAGCCCTACTGGGGGCTTTCCCCGTTCAGAGCATTTT. This chain uses TRBV7-2 with TRBJ1-5; TRBD1 might be the D (6 bases). V was shortened by 5 bases and J by 14 bases, with 25 bases between the two germline ends. There are 15 residues in the CDR3. Germline CDR1 is SGHTA and CDR2 is FQGNSA. Filled out from reference TRBV7-2 and TRBJ1-5, the complete variable domain reads GAGVSQSPSNKVTEKGKDVELRCDPISGHTALYWYRQSLGQGLEFLIYFQGNSAPDKSGLPSDRFSAERTGGSVSTLTIQRTQQEDSAVYLCASSPTGGFPRSEHFGDGTRLSIL.

The chain uses TRBV6-5 and TRBJ2-5, with 9 bases matching TRBD2. Trimming cost V 0 bases and J 5 bases; bases outside gene matches: 4. This CDR3 is 15 amino acids long. Germline V gene sequence: CDR1 MNHEY, CDR2 SVGAGI. CDR3 amino acids: CASSYSAGGQETQYF. The CDR3 DNA reads TGTGCCAGCAGTTACTCAGCGGGGGGTCAGGAGACCCAGTACTTC.

The DNA for the CDR3 is TGCAGTGCCAACGACCCTCGGAGGGGGAATACTGAAGCTTTCTTT. Its translation: CSANDPRRGNTEAFF. The chain employs TRBV20-1 and TRBJ1-1, with D tentatively TRBD1 (6 bases). CDR3 size: 15 residues. Trimming removed 6 bases at V and 5 bases at J, with 22 bases between. Germline V gives CDR1 DFQATT, CDR2 SNEGSKA (reference sequence).